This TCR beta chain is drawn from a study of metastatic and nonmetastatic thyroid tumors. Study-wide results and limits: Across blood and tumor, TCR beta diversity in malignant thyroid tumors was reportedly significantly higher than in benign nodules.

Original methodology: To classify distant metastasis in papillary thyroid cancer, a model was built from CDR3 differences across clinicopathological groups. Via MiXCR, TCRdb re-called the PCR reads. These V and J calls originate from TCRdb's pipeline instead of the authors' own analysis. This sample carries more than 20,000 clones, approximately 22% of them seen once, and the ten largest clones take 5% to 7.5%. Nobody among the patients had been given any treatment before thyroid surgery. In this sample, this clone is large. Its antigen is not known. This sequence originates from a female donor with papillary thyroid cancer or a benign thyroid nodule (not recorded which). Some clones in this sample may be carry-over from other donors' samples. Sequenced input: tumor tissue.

CDR3 DNA sequence: TGTGCCAGCAGGGGGGACAGTGATCAGCCCCAGCATTTT. This codes for CASRGDSDQPQHF. The chain employs TRBV6-1 and TRBJ1-5, with 7 bases lining up with TRBD1. The CDR3 totals 13 residues. Trimming took 6 bases from V and 5 from J; bases not matched to a gene: 4. Germline CDR1 is MNHNS and CDR2 is SASEGT.